This TCR beta chain derives from a study of shared clonotypes between healthy human individuals. As regards this clone: No antigen is known for it.

Trimming took 7 bases from V and 4 from J, leaving 11 bases between them. Germline V gene sequence: CDR1 SQVTM, CDR2 ANQGSEA. CDR3 size: 12 residues. CD8 cells classed as naive were CD45RO-negative and positively selected for CCR7, excluding terminally differentiated effector memory CD45RA+ cells. Findings and limits, study-wide: Among donors, sharing of clonotypes was expected to be affected by sequencing depth.

The sorted-subset replicate PCRs were given 150 to 200 ng DNA, which is roughly 30,000 T cell genomes. TCRdb's table, derived via immunoSEQ multiplex PCR, lists solely in-frame clones and lacks some. The sample lists about 2.1 million clones; roughly 95% were seen once. The sequence derives from a man between 18 and 35 years old in good health. Some clones in this sample may be carry-over from other donors' samples. Sequenced material: naive CD8+ T cells from PBMCs. This chain links TRBV29-1 with TRBJ1-3, with D possibly TRBD1 on 5 matching bases. The CDR3 reads CSARDGGNTIYF. CDR3 bases: TGCAGCGCCAGGGACGGAGGAAACACCATATATTTT.